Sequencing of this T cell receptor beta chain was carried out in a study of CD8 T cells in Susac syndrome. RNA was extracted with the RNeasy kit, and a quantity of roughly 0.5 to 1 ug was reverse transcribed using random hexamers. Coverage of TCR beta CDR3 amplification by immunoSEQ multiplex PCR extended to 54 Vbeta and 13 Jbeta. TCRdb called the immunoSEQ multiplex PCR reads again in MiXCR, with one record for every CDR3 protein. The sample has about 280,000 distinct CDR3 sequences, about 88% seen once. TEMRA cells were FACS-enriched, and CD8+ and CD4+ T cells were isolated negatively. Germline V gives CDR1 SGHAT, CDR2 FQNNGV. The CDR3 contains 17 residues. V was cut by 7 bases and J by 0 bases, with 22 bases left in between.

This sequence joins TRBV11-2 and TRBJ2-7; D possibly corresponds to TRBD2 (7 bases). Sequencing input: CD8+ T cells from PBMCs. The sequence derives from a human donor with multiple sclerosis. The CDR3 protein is CASKPRPGGGVSYEQYF. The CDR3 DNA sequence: TGTGCCAGCAAACCTAGGCCGGGGGGCGGAGTCTCCTACGAGCAGTACTTC.